The clone carrying this T cell receptor (beta chain) has just a few counts. The antigen is not known. The data are from a study of blood T cells in healthy people across ages. Turning to the study itself: T cells yielded about one barcoded beta molecule per two cells through template switching.

Study-wide results and limits: Diversity figures derived from one million T cells were judged to underestimate the true value.

PCR was performed a second time for roughly 7 to 12 cycles using a sample-barcoded 5' primer and a J-beta primer mix. Sequencing yielded, for each sample, at least 3 million paired-end reads carrying CDR3. TCRdb re-called the 5' RACE reads through MiXCR, storing one row per CDR3 protein. The sample lists 1.6 million or so distinct CDR3 sequences; roughly a third were seen once. The CDR3 extends over 15 amino acids. V gave up 5 bases and J gave up 8 bases; unmatched junction bases: 11. The germline gives CDR1 SGHAT, CDR2 FQNNGV. This receptor was obtained from a woman aged 25 to 45 in good health. The chain combines TRBV11-2 with TRBJ2-4; 8 nucleotides align to TRBD2. Sequencing was done on a sample of blood. The CDR3 protein is CASSISGAIAHIQYF. The DNA for the CDR3 is TGTGCCAGCAGCATTAGCGGGGCCATCGCGCACATTCAGTACTTC.